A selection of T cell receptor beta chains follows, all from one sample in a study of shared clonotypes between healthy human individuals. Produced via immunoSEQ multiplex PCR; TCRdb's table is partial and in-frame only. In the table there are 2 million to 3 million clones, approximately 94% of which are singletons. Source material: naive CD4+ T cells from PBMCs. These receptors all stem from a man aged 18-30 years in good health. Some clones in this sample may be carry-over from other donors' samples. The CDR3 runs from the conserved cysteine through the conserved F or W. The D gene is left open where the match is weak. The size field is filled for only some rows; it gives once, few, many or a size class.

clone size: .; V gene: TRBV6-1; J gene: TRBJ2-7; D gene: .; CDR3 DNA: TGTGCCAGCAGTGTAGTTGCGATTCCCCCCTACGAGCAGTACTTC; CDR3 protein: CASSVVAIPPYEQYF
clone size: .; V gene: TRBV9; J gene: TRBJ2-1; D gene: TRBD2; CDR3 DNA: TGTGCCAGCAGCGTAGCGGGACTAGCGGGAGCCCCGGGCAATGAGCAGTTCTTC; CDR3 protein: CASSVAGLAGAPGNEQFF
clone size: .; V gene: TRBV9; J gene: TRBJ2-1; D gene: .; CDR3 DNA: TGTGCCAGCAGCGTAGTTTACAATGAGCAGTTCTTC; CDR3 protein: CASSVVYNEQFF
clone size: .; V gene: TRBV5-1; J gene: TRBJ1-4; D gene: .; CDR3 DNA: TGCGCCAGCAGCTTGGTGGCACGGGGACGGGAAAAACTGTTTTTT; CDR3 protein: CASSLVARGREKLFF
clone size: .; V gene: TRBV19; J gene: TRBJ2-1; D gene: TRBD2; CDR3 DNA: TGTGCCAGTAGGCAACAGGGACTAGCGGGAGTAGATGAGCAGTTCTTC; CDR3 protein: CASRQQGLAGVDEQFF
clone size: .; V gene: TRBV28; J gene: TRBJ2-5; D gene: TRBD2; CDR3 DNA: TGTGCCAGCAGCGACACTAGCGGGAGGACCCCCTGGTGGGAGACCCAGTACTTC; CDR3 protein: CASSDTSGRTPWWETQYF
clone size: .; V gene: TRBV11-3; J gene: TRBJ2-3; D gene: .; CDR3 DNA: TGTGCCAGCAGCTTAGGTTCGGGGTCAGATACGCAGTATTTT; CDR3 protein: CASSLGSGSDTQYF
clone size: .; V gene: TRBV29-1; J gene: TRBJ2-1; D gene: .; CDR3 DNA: TGCAGCTCTGAGATGACCGAGGACGACAATGAGCAGTTCTTC; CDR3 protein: CSSEMTEDDNEQFF
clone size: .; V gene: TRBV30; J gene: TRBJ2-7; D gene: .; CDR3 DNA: TGTGCCTGGAGTAGAAATTGGCCAAGCGACCGCTGCGAGCAGTACTTC; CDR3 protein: CAWSRNWPSDRCEQYF
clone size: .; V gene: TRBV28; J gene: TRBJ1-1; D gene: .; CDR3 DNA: TGTGCCAGCAGTTTCCAATGGGGGGAGGGGAACACTGAAGCTTTCTTT; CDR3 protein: CASSFQWGEGNTEAFF
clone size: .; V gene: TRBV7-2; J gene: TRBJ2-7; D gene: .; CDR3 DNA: TGTGCCAGCAGCTTAGACGGGGCCCTCGAGCAGTACTTC; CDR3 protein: CASSLDGALEQYF
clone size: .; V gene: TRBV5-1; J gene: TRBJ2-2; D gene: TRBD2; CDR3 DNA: TGCGCCAGCAGCTTCGGAACTAGCGCCCAAGTCACCGGGGAGCTGTTTTTT; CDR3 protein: CASSFGTSAQVTGELFF
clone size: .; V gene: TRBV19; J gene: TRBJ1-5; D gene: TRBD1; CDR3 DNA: TGTGCCAGTAGCCCTCCCCAGGGGGCTCGGGGCAATCAGCCCCAGCATTTT; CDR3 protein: CASSPPQGARGNQPQHF
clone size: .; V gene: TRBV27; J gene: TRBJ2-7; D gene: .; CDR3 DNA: TGTGCCAGCAGCCTCATGATTAGGACCCCGCGGGAGCAGTACTTC; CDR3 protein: CASSLMIRTPREQYF
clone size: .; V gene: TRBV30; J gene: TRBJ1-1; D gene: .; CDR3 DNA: TGTGCCTGTCTTCGTGGGGAAACTGAAGCTTTCTTT; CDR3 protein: CACLRGETEAFF
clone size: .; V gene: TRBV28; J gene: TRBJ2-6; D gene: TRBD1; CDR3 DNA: TGTGCCAGCAGTTCTTGGACAGGGGAGTATCCTAAGTCTGGGGCCAACGTCCTGACTTTC; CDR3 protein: CASSSWTGEYPKSGANVLTF
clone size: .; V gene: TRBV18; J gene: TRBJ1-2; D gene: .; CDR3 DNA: TGTGCCAGCTCACCAAGTCCTCTCGGTATTGAGGGCTACACCTTC; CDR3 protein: CASSPSPLGIEGYTF
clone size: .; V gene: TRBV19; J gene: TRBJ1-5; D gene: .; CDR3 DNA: TGTGCCAGTAGTTTCTACAATAGCAATCAGCCCCAGCATTTT; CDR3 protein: CASSFYNSNQPQHF
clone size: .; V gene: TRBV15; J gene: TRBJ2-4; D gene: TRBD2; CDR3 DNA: TGTGCCACAGGGACTAGCGGGAGGTTAGCCAAAAACATTCAGTACTTC; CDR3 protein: CATGTSGRLAKNIQYF
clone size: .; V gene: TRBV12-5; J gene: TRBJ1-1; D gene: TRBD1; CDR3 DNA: TGTGCTAGTGGGAGGGGGCTGAACACTGAAGCTTTCTTT; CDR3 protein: CASGRGLNTEAFF
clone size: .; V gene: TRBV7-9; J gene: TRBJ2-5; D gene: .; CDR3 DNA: TGTGCCAGCAGCTTATCCCCCCCCACAGAGACCCAGTACTTC; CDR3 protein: CASSLSPPTETQYF
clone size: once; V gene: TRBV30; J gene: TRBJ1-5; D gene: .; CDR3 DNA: TGTGCCTGGAGTGTAAGGGGGAGAGGGGCATATCAGCCCCAGCATTTT; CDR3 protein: CAWSVRGRGAYQPQHF
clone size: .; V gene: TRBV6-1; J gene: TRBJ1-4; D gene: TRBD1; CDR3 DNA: TGTGCCAGCAGTGAAGCGTTCAGGGGACAGATTAATGAAAAACTGTTTTTT; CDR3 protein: CASSEAFRGQINEKLFF
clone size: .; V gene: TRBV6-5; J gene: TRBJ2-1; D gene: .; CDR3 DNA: TGTGCCAGCAGTTACGGGGTTGGCAATGAGCAGTTCTTC; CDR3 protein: CASSYGVGNEQFF
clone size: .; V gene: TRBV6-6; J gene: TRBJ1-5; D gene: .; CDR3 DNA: TGTGCCAGCAGTTATTATAGCAATCAGCCCCAGCATTTT; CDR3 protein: CASSYYSNQPQHF
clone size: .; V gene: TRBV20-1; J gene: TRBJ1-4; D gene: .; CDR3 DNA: TGCGCCCGAAGCACTAATGAAAAACTGTTTTTT; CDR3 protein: CARSTNEKLFF
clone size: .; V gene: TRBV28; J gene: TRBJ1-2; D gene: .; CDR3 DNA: TGTGCCAGCAGTTTCGTAAACTATGGCTACACCTTC; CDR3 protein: CASSFVNYGYTF